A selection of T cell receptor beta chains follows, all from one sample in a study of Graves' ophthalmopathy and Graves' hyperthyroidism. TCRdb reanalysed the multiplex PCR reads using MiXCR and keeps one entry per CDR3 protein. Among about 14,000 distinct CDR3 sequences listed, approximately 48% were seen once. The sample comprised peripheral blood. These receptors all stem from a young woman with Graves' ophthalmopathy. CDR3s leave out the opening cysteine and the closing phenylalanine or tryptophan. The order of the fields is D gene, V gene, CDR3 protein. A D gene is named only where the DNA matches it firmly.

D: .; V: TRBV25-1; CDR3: ASSEYMGYPPLH
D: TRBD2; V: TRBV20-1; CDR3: SASLASGSQETQY
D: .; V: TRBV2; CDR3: ASRGVYVDQLNYGYT
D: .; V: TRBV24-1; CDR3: ATSDFSGSSTVGLF
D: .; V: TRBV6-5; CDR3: ATRQQYGYT
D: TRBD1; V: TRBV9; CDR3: ASSQGVEELF
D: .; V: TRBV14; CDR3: ASSQDGWSFPQF
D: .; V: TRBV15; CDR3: ATSRDGLGLF
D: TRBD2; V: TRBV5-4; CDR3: ASTLAGGGTDTQY
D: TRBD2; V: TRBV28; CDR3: ASSPPSGSGTDTQY
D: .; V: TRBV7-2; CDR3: ASSLSPSTDTQY
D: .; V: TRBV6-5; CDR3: ASSYDSTDTQY
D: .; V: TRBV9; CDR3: ASSADSGFTNSPLH
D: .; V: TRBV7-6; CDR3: ASSLTGTSYNEQF
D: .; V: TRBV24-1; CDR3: APRWFRRNSPLH
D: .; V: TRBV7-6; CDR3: ASSFNALGEQF
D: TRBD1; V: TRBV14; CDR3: ASSQETGFWGEQY
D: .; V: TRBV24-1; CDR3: ATSGSSYNEQF
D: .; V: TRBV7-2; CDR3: ASSLAIESYGQY
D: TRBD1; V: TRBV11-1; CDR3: ASSLNRGLYEQY
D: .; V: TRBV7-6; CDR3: ASSLVQVGETQY
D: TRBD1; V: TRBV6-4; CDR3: ASSDRGHNEQF
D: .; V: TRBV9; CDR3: ASSVGGRTNEKLF
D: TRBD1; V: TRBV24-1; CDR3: ATSATRGGESDTQY
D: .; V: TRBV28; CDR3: ASRSPGTQPQH
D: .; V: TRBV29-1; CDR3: SVAYRATNEKLF
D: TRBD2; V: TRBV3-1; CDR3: ASSQDETSGYNEQF
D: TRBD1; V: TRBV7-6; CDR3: ASSQGTGLEAF